This paragraph covers one T cell receptor beta chain sequence. Its antigen remains unidentified. V lost 7 bases, J lost 0 bases, and 1 base stayed unmatched. The CDR3 has 14 amino acids. Germline V lookup: CDR1 PRHDT, CDR2 FYEKMQ (reference sequence). The entry originates in a study of post-analysis software for immune sequencing data. Study results and limitations: F measure showed strong co-clustering of same-batch samples. Roughly 5 TRBV segments (TRBV5-6, TRBV5-1 and TRBV20-1 among them) occurred more frequently in patients than in controls.

Unique molecular identifiers were carried by the TCR beta cDNA libraries. T cells, about 0.85 to 11 million of them, yielded 500,000 to 600,000 cDNA molecules. TCRdb reanalysed the PCR reads using MiXCR and keeps one entry per CDR3 protein. The data show a few hundred thousand distinct CDR3 sequences, approximately 38% seen once. Sequencing was performed on blood. The clonotype originates from a girl aged 10-17 years with multiple sclerosis. The chain has TRBV13 and TRBJ2-2; 8 positions match TRBD1. The CDR3 here is CASKQGANTGELFF. In nucleotides, the CDR3 is TGTGCCAGCAAACAGGGGGCGAACACCGGGGAGCTGTTTTTT.